The 13 T cell receptor beta chains presented below share a single source sample, sequenced in a study of control samples from healthy donors and cancer patients. Clones were read by immunoSEQ multiplex PCR, and TCRdb kept only the in-frame ones, dropping some. The table includes around 140,000 clones, around nine tenths detected once. Specimen: blood. These receptors all come from a man aged 35 to 55 in good health.

The V call is TRBV2, the J call TRBJ1-2, with a tentative D call TRBD1 (6 bases). With 6 bases removed from V and 3 bases from J, the gap between germline ends came to 8 bases. CDR1 and CDR2 from the germline V gene are SNHLY and FYNNEI. CDR3 length: 12 amino acids. The CDR3 DNA reads TGTGCCAGCAGCGCAGGGGACTATGGCTACACCTTC. It is translated as CASSAGDYGYTF.

The V call is TRBV5-5, the J call TRBJ2-1; 8 positions match TRBD1. The junction had 2 bases not matched to a gene; V was cut back by 3 bases and J by 0 bases. Germline lookup yields CDR1 SGHKS and CDR2 YYEKEE (reference sequence). This CDR3 region has 15 residues. The CDR3: CASSSGGSSYNEQFF. Here the CDR3 DNA reads TGTGCCAGCAGCTCAGGGGGCAGCTCCTACAATGAGCAGTTCTTC.

The V gene is TRBV5-1, the J gene TRBJ1-2; D remains ambiguous. V was shortened by 4 bases and J by 1 base, with 8 bases between the two germline ends. This CDR3 has 13 residues. Germline V CDR1 and CDR2: SGHRS, YFSETQ. This CDR3 is CASSPNSNYGYTF. In DNA, the CDR3 is TGCGCCAGCAGCCCAAATAGTAACTATGGCTACACCTTC.

The J gene is TRBJ1-1, the V gene TRBV3-1 (or the pseudogene TRBV3-2), with D unresolved. The CDR3 consists of 12 residues. Germline V gives CDR1 LGHDT, CDR2 YNNKEL (reference sequence). Deletions cut 2 bases from V and 7 bases from J, with 8 bases between. Here the CDR3 reads CASSQLAGEAFF. CDR3 coding DNA: TGTGCCAGCAGCCAATTGGCGGGTGAAGCTTTCTTT.

The chain is built from TRBV27 and TRBJ2-5; 7 bases agree with TRBD2. Germline values: CDR1 MNHEY, CDR2 SMNVEV (reference sequence). V gave up 2 bases and J gave up 2 bases; unmatched junction bases: 2. This CDR3 region has 14 residues. The DNA of the CDR3 is TGTGCCAGCAGTTTAGGCGGGGGTCAAGAGACCCAGTACTTC. This codes for CASSLGGGQETQYF.

The rearrangement joins TRBV6-6 to TRBJ2-7; a possible D gene is TRBD2 (6 bases). This CDR3 region has 12 residues. V lost 5 bases and J 5 bases, leaving 10 bases between the germline ends. Germline V lookup: CDR1 MNHNY, CDR2 SVGAGI (reference sequence). The CDR3 nucleotides are TGTGCCAGCAGTGGGGGGACGGACGAGCAGTACTTC. Its protein product is CASSGGTDEQYF.

V is TRBV4-1 and J is TRBJ2-5, with TRBD1 matching over 8 bases. The germline CDR1 and CDR2 sequences are MGHRA and YSYEKL. V lost 0 bases and J lost 1; bases outside the gene matches: 1. The CDR3 loop spans 15 amino acids. In nucleotides, the CDR3 is TGCGCCAGCAGCCAAGATGGGACAGGCCAAGAGACCCAGTACTTC. Its protein is CASSQDGTGQETQYF.

This chain's CDR3 is CASTGSGAYEQYF. As DNA, the CDR3 is TGTGCCAGTACAGGGTCCGGCGCCTACGAGCAGTACTTC. The J gene is TRBJ2-7, the V gene TRBV27; maybe TRBD1 (6 bases). Germline lookup yields CDR1 MNHEY and CDR2 SMNVEV (reference sequence). The V and J ends lost 9 bases and 2 bases respectively, with 14 bases between them. The CDR3 is made up of 13 amino acids.

J is TRBJ1-5 and V is TRBV11-3, with a possible D match to TRBD1 (6 bases). Germline values: CDR1 SGHNT, CDR2 YENEEA. This CDR3 contains 14 residues. Trimming shortened V by 5 bases and J by 7 bases, and 15 bases separated the two germline ends. The CDR3 sequence is CASSTRTEDQPQHF. The CDR3 coding sequence is TGTGCCAGCAGCACACGGACAGAGGACCAGCCCCAGCATTTT.

The rearrangement links TRBV14 to TRBJ2-5; no reliable D call. The germline CDR1 and CDR2 sequences are SGHDN and FVKESK. Trimming removed 4 bases from V and 0 bases from J, with 9 bases in between. The CDR3 spans 14 residues. The CDR3 protein is CASSPPTYQETQYF. For the CDR3, the DNA is TGTGCCAGCAGCCCCCCAACCTACCAAGAGACCCAGTACTTC.

V is TRBV2 and J is TRBJ2-3; TRBD2 might be the D (5 bases). Germline V gene data show CDR1 as SNHLY and CDR2 as FYNNEI. V lost 5 bases to trimming and J lost 7 bases, with 19 bases between them. The CDR3 runs 15 residues. The CDR3 DNA is TGTGCCAGCAGTTACGGGAACCAACTTGCACATACGCAGTATTTT. Translating it yields CASSYGNQLAHTQYF. Full variable domain (missing parts from reference TRBV2 and TRBJ2-3): EPEVTQTPSHQVTQMGQEVILRCVPISNHLYFYWYRQILGQKVEFLVSFYNNEISEKSEIFDDQFSVERPDGSNFTLKIRSTKLEDSAMYFCASSYGNQLAHTQYFGPGTRLTVL.

The chain recombines TRBV4-1 with TRBJ2-5; 7 nucleotides align to TRBD1. CDR1 is MGHRA and CDR2 is YSYEKL in the germline V gene. This CDR3 region has 16 residues. With V trimmed by 1 base and J by 1 base, 6 bases remained unmatched. CDR3 amino acids: CASSQGSAGGQETQYF. The CDR3 DNA follows: TGCGCCAGCAGCCAAGGGTCGGCAGGGGGCCAAGAGACCCAGTACTTC.

This chain joins TRBV19 and TRBJ2-7; D remains unclear. The CDR3 spans 13 residues. Germline V gene lookup returns CDR1 LNHDA and CDR2 SQIVND (reference sequence). Trimming cost V 1 base and J 3 bases, with 7 bases left between them. CDR3 nucleotide sequence: TGTGCCAGTAGTATAGCTTCCCGCTACGAGCAGTACTTC. This translates into CASSIASRYEQYF.